This TCR beta chain was captured in a study of naive and memory T cell subsets. Overall study findings and caveats: Possibly reflecting memory cells re-expressing CD45RA, a few larger clonotypes occurred in naive repertoires, especially CD8.

An equimolar mix of two oligonucleotides served as the beta constant-region primer for TRBC1 and TRBC2. Nested alpha and beta constant-region primers with the SP2 primer drove four PCR rounds on ligated cDNA. Using its own MiXCR run on the UMI-ligation and nested PCR reads, TCRdb lists one record per CDR3 protein. The table records roughly 150,000 distinct CDR3 sequences, approximately 20% of them present only once. A note on this clonotype: The antigen is undetermined.

V shed 3 bases and J shed 8 bases, with 10 bases lying between them. CDR3 size: 12 residues. Germline V gene sequence: CDR1 MDHEN, CDR2 SYDVKM. Source material: naive CD8+ T cells from blood. The chain links TRBV28 to TRBJ1-1; the D gene is possibly TRBD1 (5 bases). The receptor's source is a human donor in good health. The CDR3 region is CASSFFRGEAFF. For the CDR3, the DNA is TGTGCCAGCAGTTTTTTTAGGGGAGAAGCTTTCTTT.